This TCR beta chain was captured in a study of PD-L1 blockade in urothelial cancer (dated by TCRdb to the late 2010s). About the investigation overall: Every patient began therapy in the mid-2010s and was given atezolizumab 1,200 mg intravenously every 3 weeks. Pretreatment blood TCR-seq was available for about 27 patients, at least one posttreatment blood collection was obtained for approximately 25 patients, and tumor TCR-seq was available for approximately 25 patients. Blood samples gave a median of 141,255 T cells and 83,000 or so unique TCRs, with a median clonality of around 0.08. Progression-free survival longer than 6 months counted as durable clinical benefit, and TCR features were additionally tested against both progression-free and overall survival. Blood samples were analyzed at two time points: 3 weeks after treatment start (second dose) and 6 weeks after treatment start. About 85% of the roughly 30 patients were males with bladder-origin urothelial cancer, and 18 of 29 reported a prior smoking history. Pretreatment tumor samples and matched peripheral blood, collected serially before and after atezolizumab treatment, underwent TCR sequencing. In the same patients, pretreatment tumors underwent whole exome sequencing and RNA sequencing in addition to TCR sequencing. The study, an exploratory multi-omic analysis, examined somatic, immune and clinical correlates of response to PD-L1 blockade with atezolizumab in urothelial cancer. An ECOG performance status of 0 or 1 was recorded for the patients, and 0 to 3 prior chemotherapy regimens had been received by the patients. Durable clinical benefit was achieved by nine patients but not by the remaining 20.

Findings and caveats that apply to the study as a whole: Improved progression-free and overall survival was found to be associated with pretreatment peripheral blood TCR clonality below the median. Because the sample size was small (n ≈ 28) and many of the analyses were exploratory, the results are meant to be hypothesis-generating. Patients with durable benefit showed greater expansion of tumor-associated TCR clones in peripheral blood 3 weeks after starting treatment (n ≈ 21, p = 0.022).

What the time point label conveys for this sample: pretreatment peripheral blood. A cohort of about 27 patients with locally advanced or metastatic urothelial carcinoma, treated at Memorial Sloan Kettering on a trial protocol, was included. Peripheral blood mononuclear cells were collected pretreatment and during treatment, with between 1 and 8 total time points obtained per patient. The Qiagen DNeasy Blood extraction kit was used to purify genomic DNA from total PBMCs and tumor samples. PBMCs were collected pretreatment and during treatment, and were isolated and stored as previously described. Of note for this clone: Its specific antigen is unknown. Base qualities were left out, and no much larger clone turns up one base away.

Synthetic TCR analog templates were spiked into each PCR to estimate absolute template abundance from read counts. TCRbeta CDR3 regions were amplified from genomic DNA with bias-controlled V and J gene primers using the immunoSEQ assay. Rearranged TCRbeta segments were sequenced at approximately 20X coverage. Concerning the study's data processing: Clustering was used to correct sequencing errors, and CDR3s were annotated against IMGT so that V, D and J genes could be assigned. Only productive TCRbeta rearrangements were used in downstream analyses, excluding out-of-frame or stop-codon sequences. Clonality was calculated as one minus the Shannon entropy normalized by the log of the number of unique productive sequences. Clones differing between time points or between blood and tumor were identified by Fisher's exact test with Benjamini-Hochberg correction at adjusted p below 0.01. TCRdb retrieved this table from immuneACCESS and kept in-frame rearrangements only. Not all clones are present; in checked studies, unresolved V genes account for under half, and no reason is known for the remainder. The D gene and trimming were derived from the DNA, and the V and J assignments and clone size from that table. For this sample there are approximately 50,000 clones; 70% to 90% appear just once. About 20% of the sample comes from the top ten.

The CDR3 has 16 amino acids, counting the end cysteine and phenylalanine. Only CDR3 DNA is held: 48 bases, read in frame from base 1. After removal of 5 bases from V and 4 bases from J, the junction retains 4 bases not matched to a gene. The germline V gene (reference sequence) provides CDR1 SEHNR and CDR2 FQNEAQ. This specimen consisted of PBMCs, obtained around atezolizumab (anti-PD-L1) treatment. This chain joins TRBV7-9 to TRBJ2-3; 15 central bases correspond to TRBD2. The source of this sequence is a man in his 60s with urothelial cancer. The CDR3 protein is CASSRGLAGGADTQYF. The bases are TGTGCCAGCAGCCGCGGACTAGCGGGAGGGGCAGATACGCAGTATTTT.